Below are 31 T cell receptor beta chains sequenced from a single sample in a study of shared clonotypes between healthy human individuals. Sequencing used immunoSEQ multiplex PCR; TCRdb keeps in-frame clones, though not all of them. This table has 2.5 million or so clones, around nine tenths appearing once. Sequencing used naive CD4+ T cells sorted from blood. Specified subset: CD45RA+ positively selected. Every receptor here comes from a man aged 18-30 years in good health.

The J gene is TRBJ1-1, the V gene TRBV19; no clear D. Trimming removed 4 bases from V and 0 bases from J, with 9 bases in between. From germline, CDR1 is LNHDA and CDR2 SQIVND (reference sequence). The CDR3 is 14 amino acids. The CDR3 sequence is CASSKGQLNTEAFF. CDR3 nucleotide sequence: TGTGCCAGTAGTAAGGGCCAGTTGAACACTGAAGCTTTCTTT.

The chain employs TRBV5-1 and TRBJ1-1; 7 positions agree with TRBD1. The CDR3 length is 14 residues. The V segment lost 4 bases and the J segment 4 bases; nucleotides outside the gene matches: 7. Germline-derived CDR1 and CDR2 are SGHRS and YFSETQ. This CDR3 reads CASSQHAGGTEAFF. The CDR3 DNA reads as TGCGCCAGCAGCCAGCATGCAGGGGGCACTGAAGCTTTCTTT.

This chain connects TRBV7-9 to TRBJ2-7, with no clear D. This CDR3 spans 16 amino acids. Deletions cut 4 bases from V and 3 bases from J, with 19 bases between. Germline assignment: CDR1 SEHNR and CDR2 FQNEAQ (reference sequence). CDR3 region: CASSSALGTPGYEQYF. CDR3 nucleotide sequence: TGTGCCAGCAGCTCTGCCTTGGGAACTCCGGGCTACGAGCAGTACTTC.

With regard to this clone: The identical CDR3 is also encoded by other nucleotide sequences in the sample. In DNA form, the CDR3 reads TGTGCCAGCACCAACGACAGAAACACTGAAGCTTTCTTT. As protein: CASTNDRNTEAFF. The rearrangement joins TRBV2 to TRBJ1-1, with D possibly matching TRBD1 (5 bases). The CDR3 sequence is 13 residues long. The V end lost 7 bases, the J end lost 2 bases, and 11 bases lay between the germline ends. Germline CDR1 is SNHLY and CDR2 is FYNNEI. Complete variable domain (other parts from reference TRBV2 and TRBJ1-1): EPEVTQTPSHQVTQMGQEVILRCVPISNHLYFYWYRQILGQKVEFLVSFYNNEISEKSEIFDDQFSVERPDGSNFTLKIRSTKLEDSAMYFCASTNDRNTEAFFGQGTRLTVV.

CDR3 sequence: CASSLGFLAGGSEAFF. CDR3 nucleotides: TGTGCCAGCAGCCTAGGGTTCTTGGCAGGGGGATCTGAAGCTTTCTTT. This rearrangement joins TRBV5-4 to TRBJ1-1; 7 bases match TRBD1. Germline V gene lookup returns CDR1 SGHNT and CDR2 YYREEE (reference sequence). Trimming at V came to 4 bases and at J to 6 bases, leaving 15 bases not matched to a gene. The CDR3 runs to 16 residues. The entire variable domain, with the rest obtained from reference TRBV5-4 and TRBJ1-1, is as follows: ETGVTQSPTHLIKTRGQQVTLRCSSQSGHNTVSWYQQALGQGPQFIFQYYREEENGRGNFPPRFSGLQFPNYSSELNVNALELDDSALYLCASSLGFLAGGSEAFFGQGTRLTVV.

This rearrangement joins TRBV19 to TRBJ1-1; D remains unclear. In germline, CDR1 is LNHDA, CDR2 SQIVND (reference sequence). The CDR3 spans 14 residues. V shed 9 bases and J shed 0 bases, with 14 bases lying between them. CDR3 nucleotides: TGTGCCAGCGGGGTAGGGTATGTGAACACTGAAGCTTTCTTT. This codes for CASGVGYVNTEAFF.

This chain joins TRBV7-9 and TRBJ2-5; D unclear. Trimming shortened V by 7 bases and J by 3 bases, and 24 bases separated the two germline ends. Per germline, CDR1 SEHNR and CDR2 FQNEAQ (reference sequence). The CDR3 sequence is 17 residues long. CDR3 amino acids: CASNPQPGPGSKETQYF. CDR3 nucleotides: TGTGCCAGCAACCCCCAACCGGGCCCTGGCTCAAAAGAGACCCAGTACTTC.

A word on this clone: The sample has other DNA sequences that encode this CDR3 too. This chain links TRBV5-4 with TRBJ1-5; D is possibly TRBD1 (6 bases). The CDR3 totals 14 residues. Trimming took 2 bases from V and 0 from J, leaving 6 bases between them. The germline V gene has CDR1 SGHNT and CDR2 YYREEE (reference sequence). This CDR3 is CASSLQGSNQPQHF. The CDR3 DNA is TGTGCCAGCAGCTTACAGGGTAGCAATCAGCCCCAGCATTTT.

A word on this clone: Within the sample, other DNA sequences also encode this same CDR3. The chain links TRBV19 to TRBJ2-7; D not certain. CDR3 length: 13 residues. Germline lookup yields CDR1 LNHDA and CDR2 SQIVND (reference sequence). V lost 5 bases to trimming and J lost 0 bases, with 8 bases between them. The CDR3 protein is CASSVGYSYEQYF. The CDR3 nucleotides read TGTGCCAGTAGTGTGGGGTACTCCTACGAGCAGTACTTC.

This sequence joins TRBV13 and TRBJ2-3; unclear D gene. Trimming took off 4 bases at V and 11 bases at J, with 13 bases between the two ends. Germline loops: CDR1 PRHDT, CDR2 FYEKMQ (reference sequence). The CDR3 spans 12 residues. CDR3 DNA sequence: TGTGCCAGCAGCTCCCTGCCGGGTGAGCAGTATTTT. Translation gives CASSSLPGEQYF.

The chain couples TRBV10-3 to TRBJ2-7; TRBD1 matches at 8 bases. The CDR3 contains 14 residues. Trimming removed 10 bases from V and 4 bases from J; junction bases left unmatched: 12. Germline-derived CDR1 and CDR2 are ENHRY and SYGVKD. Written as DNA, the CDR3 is TGTGCCACCAAGGGACAGGCGTCCCAATACGAGCAGTACTTC. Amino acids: CATKGQASQYEQYF.

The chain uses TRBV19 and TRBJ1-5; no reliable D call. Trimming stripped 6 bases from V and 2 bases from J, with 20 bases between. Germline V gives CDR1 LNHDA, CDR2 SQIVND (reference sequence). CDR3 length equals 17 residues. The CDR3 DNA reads TGTGCCAGTAGCCCGGTATACGGTTTTGAGGGCAATCAGCCCCAGCATTTT. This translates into CASSPVYGFEGNQPQHF.

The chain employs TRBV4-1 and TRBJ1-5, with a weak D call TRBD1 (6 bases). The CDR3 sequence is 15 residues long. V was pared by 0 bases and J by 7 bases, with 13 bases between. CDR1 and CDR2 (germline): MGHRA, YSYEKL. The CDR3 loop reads CASSQESQGSQPQHF. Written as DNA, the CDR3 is TGCGCCAGCAGCCAAGAATCACAGGGAAGCCAGCCCCAGCATTTT.

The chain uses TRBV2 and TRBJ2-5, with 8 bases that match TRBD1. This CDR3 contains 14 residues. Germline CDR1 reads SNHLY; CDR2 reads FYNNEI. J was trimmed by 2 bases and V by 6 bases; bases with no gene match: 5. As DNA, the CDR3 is TGTGCCAGCAGACCTAGGACAGGGCAAGAGACCCAGTACTTC. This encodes CASRPRTGQETQYF.

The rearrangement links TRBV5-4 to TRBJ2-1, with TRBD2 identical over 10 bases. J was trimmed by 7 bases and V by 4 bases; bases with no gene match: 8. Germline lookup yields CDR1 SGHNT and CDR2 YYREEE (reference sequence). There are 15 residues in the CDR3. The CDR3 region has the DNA TGTGCCAGCAGCGAGGTATGGACTAGCGGAAATGAGCAGTTCTTC. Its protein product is CASSEVWTSGNEQFF.

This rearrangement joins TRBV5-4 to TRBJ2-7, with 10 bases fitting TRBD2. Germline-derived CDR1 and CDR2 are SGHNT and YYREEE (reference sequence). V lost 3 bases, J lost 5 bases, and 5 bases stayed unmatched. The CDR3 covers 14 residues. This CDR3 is CASSSPGLAHEQYF. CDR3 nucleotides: TGTGCCAGCAGCTCGCCGGGACTAGCGCACGAGCAGTACTTC.

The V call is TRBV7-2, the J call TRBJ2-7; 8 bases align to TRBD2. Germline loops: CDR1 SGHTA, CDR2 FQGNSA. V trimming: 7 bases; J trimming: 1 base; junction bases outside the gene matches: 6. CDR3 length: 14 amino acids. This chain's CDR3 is CASKTTSASYEQYF. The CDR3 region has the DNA TGTGCCAGCAAAACGACTAGCGCTTCCTACGAGCAGTACTTC.

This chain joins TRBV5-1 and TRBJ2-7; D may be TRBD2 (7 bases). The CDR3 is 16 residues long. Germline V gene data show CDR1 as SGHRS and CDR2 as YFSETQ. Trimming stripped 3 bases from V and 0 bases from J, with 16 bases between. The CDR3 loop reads CASSWRGPQSSYEQYF. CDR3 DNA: TGCGCCAGCAGCTGGCGGGGGCCCCAGAGCTCCTACGAGCAGTACTTC.

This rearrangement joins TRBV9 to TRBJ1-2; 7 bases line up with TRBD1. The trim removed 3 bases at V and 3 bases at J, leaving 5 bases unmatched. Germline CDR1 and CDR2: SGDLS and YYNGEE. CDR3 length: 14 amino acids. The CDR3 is CASSAQTGYYGYTF. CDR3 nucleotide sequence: TGTGCCAGCAGCGCCCAGACAGGGTACTATGGCTACACCTTC. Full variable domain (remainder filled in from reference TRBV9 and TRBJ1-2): DSGVTQTPKHLITATGQRVTLRCSPRSGDLSVYWYQQSLDQGLQFLIQYYNGEERAKGNILERFSAQQFPDLHSELNLSSLELGDSALYFCASSAQTGYYGYTFGSGTRLTVV.

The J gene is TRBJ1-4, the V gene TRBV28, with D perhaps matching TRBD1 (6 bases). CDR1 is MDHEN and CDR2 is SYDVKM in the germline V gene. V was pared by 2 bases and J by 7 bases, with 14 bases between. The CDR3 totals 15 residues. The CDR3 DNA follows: TGTGCCAGCAGTTTACCGGGGGCGGGTGGTGAAAAACTGTTTTTT. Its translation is CASSLPGAGGEKLFF.

CDR3 region: CASSPGMETVYGYTF. The DNA for the CDR3 is TGTGCCAGCTCACCCGGAATGGAGACGGTATATGGCTACACCTTC. V is TRBV18 and J is TRBJ1-2; D remains ambiguous. Germline-derived CDR1 and CDR2 are KGHSH and LQKENI. Trimming took off 3 bases at V and 5 bases at J, with 16 bases between the two ends. CDR3 size: 15 residues.

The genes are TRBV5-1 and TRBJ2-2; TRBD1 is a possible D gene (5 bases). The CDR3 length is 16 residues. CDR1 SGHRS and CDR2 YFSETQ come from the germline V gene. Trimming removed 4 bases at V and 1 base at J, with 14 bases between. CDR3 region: CASSPDPGLNTGELFF. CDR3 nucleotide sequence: TGCGCCAGCAGCCCGGACCCAGGGTTGAACACCGGGGAGCTGTTTTTT.

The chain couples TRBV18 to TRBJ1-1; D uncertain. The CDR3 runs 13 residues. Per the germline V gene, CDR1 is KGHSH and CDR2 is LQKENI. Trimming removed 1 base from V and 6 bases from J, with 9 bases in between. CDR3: CASSPLGVPEAFF. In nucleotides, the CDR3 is TGTGCCAGCTCACCACTCGGTGTCCCTGAAGCTTTCTTT.

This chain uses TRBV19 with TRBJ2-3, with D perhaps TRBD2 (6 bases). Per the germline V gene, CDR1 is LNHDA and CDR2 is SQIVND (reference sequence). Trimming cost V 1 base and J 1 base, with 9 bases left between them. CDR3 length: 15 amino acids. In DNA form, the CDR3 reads TGTGCCAGTAGTATAGGCGCTAGCGGCACAGATACGCAGTATTTT. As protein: CASSIGASGTDTQYF.

DNA of the CDR3: TGTGCCACCGGGGAGGGGGTGGGCACTGAAGCTTTCTTT. Its protein is CATGEGVGTEAFF. V usage is TRBV19 and J usage is TRBJ1-1; D perhaps matches TRBD1 (6 bases). Germline V gene sequence: CDR1 LNHDA, CDR2 SQIVND (reference sequence). The CDR3 length is 13 residues. Trimming left V 10 bases short and J 4 bases short, with 16 bases between.

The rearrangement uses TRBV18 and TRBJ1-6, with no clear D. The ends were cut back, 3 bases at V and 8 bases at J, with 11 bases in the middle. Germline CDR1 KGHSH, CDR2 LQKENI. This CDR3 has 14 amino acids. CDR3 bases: TGTGCCAGCTCACCGCCGACTTCTGATTCACCCCTCCACTTT. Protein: CASSPPTSDSPLHF.

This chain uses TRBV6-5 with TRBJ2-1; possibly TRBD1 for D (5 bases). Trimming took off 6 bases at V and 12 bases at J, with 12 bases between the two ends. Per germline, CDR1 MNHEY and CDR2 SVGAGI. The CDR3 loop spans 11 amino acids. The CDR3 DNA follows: TGTGCCAGCAGACGTGGGGCAGGGCAGTTCTTC. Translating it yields CASRRGAGQFF.

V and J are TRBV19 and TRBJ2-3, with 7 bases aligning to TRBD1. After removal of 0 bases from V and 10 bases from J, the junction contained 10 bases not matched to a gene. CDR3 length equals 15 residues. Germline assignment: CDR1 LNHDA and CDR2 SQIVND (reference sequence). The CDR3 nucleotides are TGTGCCAGTAGTATAGATCGGGACAGTCGACGGTCGCAGTATTTT. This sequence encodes CASSIDRDSRRSQYF.

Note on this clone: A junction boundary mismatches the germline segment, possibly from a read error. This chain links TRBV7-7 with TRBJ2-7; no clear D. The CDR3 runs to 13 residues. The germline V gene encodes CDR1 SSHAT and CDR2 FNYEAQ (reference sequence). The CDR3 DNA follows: TGTGCTAGCAGCTTAGACAATAGTGGGGAGCAGTACTTC. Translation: CASSLDNSGEQYF.

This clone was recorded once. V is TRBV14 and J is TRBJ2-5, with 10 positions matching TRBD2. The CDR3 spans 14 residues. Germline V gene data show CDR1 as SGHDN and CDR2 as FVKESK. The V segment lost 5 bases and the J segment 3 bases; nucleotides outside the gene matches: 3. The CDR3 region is CASSYGLAEETQYF. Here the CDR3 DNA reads TGTGCCAGCAGCTACGGACTAGCGGAAGAGACCCAGTACTTC.

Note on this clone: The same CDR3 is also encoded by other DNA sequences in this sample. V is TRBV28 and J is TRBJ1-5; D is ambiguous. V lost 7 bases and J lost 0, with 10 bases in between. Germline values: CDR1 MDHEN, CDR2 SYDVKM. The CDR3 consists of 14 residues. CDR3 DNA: TGTGCCAGCACCCTAGGCGGTAGCAATCAGCCCCAGCATTTT. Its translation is CASTLGGSNQPQHF.